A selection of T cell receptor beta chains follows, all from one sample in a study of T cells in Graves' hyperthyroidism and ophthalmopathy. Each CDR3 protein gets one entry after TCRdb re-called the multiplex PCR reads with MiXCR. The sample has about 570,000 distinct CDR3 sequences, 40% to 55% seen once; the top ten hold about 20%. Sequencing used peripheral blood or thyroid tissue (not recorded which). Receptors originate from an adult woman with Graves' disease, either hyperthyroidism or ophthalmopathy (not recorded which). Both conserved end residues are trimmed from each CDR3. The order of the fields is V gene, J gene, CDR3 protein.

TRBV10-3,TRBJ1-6,ATRENSPLH
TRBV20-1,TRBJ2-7,SGGLDSYEQY
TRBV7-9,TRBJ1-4,ASSWGFREKLF
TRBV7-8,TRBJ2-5,ASTLGPKGRTRDQPQY
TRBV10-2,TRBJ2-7,ASSLSRLAGRYEQY
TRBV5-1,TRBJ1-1,ASSSREWGTEAF
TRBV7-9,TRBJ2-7,ASSSGAGVEQY
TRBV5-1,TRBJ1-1,ASSNTAGNTEAF
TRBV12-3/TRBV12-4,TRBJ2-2,ASSSIAGGLVGELF
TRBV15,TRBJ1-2,ATSSYDSPSAGYT
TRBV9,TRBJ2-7,ASSALRTGN
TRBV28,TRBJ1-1,ASSPVFPGTEAF
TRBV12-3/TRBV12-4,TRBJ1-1,ASSRQVGNTEAF
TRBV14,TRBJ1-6,ASSQGTGGKGSPLH
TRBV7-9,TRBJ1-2,ASSLVVPRLSGYT
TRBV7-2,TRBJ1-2,ASSFSQSYGYT
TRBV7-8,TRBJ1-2,ASSSTPRHSNYGYT
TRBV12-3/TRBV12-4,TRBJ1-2,ASRGQGIPYGYT